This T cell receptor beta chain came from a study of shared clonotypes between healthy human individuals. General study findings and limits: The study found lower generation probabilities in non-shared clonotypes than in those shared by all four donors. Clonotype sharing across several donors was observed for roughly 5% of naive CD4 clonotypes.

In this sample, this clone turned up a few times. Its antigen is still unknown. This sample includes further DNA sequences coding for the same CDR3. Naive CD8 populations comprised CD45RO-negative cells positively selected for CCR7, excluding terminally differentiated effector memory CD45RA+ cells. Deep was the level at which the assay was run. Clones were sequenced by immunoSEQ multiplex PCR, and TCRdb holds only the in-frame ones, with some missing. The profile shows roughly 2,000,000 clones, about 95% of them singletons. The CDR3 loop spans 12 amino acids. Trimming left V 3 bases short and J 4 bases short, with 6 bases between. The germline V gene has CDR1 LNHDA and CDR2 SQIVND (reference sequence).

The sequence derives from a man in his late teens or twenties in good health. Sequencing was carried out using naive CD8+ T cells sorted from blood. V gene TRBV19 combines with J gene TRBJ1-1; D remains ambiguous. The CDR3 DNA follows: TGTGCCAGTAGTATTTTCGGCACTGAAGCTTTCTTT. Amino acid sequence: CASSIFGTEAFF.